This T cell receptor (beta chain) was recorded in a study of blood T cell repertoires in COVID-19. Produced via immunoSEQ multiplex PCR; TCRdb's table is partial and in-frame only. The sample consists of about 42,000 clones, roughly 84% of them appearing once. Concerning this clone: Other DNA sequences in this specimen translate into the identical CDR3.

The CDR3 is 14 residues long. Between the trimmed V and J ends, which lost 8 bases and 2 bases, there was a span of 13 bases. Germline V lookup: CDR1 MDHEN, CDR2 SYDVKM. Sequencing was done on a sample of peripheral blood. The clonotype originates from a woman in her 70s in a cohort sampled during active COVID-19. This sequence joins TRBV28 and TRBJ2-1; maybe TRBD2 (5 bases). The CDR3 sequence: CASRTAGTYNEQFF. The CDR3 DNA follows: TGTGCCAGCCGCACGGCGGGTACCTACAATGAGCAGTTCTTC. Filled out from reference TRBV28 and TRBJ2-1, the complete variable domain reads DVKVTQSSRYLVKRTGEKVFLECVQDMDHENMFWYRQDPGLGLRLIYFSYDVKMKEKGDIPEGYSVSREKKERFSLILESASTNQTSMYLCASRTAGTYNEQFFGPGTRLTVL.